These T cell receptor beta chains were read from a single sample in a study of CD8+ T cells in alopecia areata. Only in-frame clones appear in the TCRdb table, and some are missing; sequencing was by immunoSEQ multiplex PCR. This sample yields about 5,900 clones, of which 50% to 75% are seen a single time; more than 13% belongs to the top ten. The sequenced material came from skin. These receptors originate from a human donor with alopecia areata. The CDR3 runs from the conserved cysteine through the conserved F or W. D genes are given only for firm matches. Not every row has a clone size; where given, it reads once, few, many or a size class.

TRBV2,TRBJ2-1,NA,NA,TGTGCCAGCAGTGCCCCCCTAAGCTCCTACAATGAGCAGTTCTTC,CASSAPLSSYNEQFF
TRBV29-1,TRBJ2-2,TRBD2,NA,TGCAGCGCCGCCATAGGAGGACTAGCAAACACCGGGGAGCTGTTTTTT,CSAAIGGLANTGELFF
TRBV7-3,TRBJ2-7,TRBD1,once,TGTGCCAGCAGCCGAGCCGGGACAGGGGGGGTAGGGGAGCAGTACTTC,CASSRAGTGGVGEQYF
TRBV18,TRBJ2-7,TRBD2,once,TGTGCCAGCTCTATAGCGGGGGGGCTTCGGACCTACGAGCAGTACTTC,CASSIAGGLRTYEQYF
TRBV4-1,TRBJ2-1,NA,NA,TGCGCCAGCAGCCGAGTGCTCCAGCGGGTCCTGTTCTTC,CASSRVLQRVLFF
TRBV6-1,TRBJ2-1,TRBD2,NA,TGTGCCAGCAGCCCGGGTAGCGGGCTTAATGAGCAGTTCTTC,CASSPGSGLNEQFF
TRBV7-2,TRBJ2-3,NA,NA,TGTGCCAGCAGCTTAGTGGTCTTAGGCACAGATACGCAGTATTTT,CASSLVVLGTDTQYF
TRBV5-1,TRBJ2-3,NA,NA,TGCGCCAGCAGCCGGGGGGCGGTCTCGCAGGTTGCAGATACGCAGTATTTT,CASSRGAVSQVADTQYF
TRBV6-4,TRBJ2-1,NA,NA,TGTGCCAGCAGTGACTCGAGGTCAAGGTCAGGTGACAATGAGCAGTTCTTC,CASSDSRSRSGDNEQFF
TRBV5-1,TRBJ1-2,TRBD1,NA,TGCGCCAGCAGCCGCTCGGGACAGAACTACACCTTC,CASSRSGQNYTF
TRBV2,TRBJ2-1,NA,NA,TGTGCCAGCAGCAACCCGGGGGATGAGCAGTTCTTC,CASSNPGDEQFF
TRBV7-9,TRBJ2-2,TRBD2,few,TGTGCCAGCAGCGCCCGGGGGGGTCGGACCGGGGAGCTGTTTTTT,CASSARGGRTGELFF
TRBV6-5,TRBJ1-5,NA,few,TGTGCCAGCAGCCCCAGGGTCGGTCAGCCCCAGCATTTT,CASSPRVGQPQHF
TRBV2,TRBJ2-5,TRBD2,NA,TGTGCCAGCATCAAACAGGGACTAGCTAGGGAGACCCAGTACTTC,CASIKQGLARETQYF
TRBV6-5,TRBJ2-5,TRBD2,NA,TGTGCCAGCAGTTACGGGGCTAGCGGGTACCGGGAGACCCAGTACTTC,CASSYGASGYRETQYF
TRBV18,TRBJ2-3,NA,once,TGTGCCAGCTCACCATCGGCAGGGAGAGCAACAGATACGCAGTATTTT,CASSPSAGRATDTQYF
TRBV2,TRBJ2-1,TRBD1,NA,TGTGCCAGTAACCGGGACAGGAATGAGCAGTTCTTC,CASNRDRNEQFF
TRBV6-5,TRBJ2-2,TRBD2,few,TGTGCCAGCAGTTACGGCGGGGGGGCCTGGTGCGGGGAGCTGTTTTTT,CASSYGGGAWCGELFF
TRBV6-1,TRBJ1-5,NA,once,TGTGCCAGCAGCATGGCCGGGACCGGGAATCAGCCCCAGCATTTT,CASSMAGTGNQPQHF
TRBV19,TRBJ2-1,TRBD2,NA,TGTGCCAGTAGTATAGATCCTAGCGGGATTTACTACAATGAGCAGTTCTTC,CASSIDPSGIYYNEQFF
TRBV19,TRBJ1-1,NA,NA,TGTGCCAGTACTGCCTGGGGGAACACTGAAGCTTTCTTT,CASTAWGNTEAFF
TRBV6-1,TRBJ1-5,NA,NA,TGTGCCAGCAGTGAATTCGACAATCAGCCCCAGCATTTT,CASSEFDNQPQHF
TRBV6-5,TRBJ2-7,TRBD1,NA,TGTGCCAGCAGTCTCCGACAGGGGGGCTACGAGCAGTACTTC,CASSLRQGGYEQYF
TRBV2,TRBJ1-6,TRBD1,NA,TGTGCCAGCGAAGGAGACAGGGGGAACTATAATTCACCCCTCCACTTT,CASEGDRGNYNSPLHF
TRBV30,TRBJ1-2,NA,NA,TGTGCCTGGGATGGGTCTGGCTACACCTTC,CAWDGSGYTF
TRBV5-1,TRBJ2-3,NA,NA,TGCGCCAGCTACTTGGGCGGGACAGATACGCAGTATTTT,CASYLGGTDTQYF
TRBV4-2,TRBJ2-1,NA,NA,TGTGCCAGCAGCCAACCCCCCCGGAATGAGCAGTTCTTC,CASSQPPRNEQFF
TRBV7-8,TRBJ1-5,TRBD1,NA,TGTGCCAGCAGTTCCCAGGGGGCACAGCCCCAGCATTTT,CASSSQGAQPQHF
TRBV5-7,TRBJ2-7,NA,NA,TGTGCCAGCAGCCGGGAGATGACCTACGAGCAGTACTTC,CASSREMTYEQYF
TRBV28,TRBJ1-1,NA,large,TGTGCCAGCACCGGGGAAGGGTTCGGTTATGGAGCTTTCTTT,CASTGEGFGYGAFF
TRBV28,TRBJ2-7,NA,NA,TGTGCCAGCAGTTTTACCCTAGCCACAACCTCCTACGAGCAGTACTTC,CASSFTLATTSYEQYF
TRBV6-6,TRBJ2-7,TRBD2,few,TGTGCCAGCAGGGTGACTAGCCCACTTGGCGAGCAGTACTTC,CASRVTSPLGEQYF
TRBV7-9,TRBJ1-2,TRBD1,NA,TGTGCCAGCAGCCACACAGGGGGCGGAGGCTACACCTTC,CASSHTGGGGYTF
TRBV13,TRBJ2-1,NA,NA,TGTGCCAGCAGCCCCAAGGCGGAGGGGGTCTACAATGAGCAGTTCTTC,CASSPKAEGVYNEQFF
TRBV5-7,TRBJ2-6,NA,NA,TGTGCCAGCAATGTACTTCTTGGCGTACAAAGTCGGGCCAACGTCCTGACTTTC,CASNVLLGVQSRANVLTF
TRBV11-1,TRBJ2-1,NA,NA,TGTGCCAGCAGCCAAACAGCCTCCTACAATGAGCAGTTCTTC,CASSQTASYNEQFF
TRBV11-2,TRBJ2-7,NA,NA,TGTGCCAGCAGCTTTGGCCGCTCCTACGAGCAGTACTTC,CASSFGRSYEQYF
TRBV7-9,TRBJ1-2,NA,NA,TGTGCCACGTCGCTGGACCTTGGCTACACCTTC,CATSLDLGYTF
TRBV7-9,TRBJ2-5,TRBD1,few,TGTGCCAGCAGCTTAGCACAGGGGGGTGAGACCCAGTACTTC,CASSLAQGGETQYF
TRBV6-5,TRBJ2-7,NA,NA,TGTGCCAGCAGGTTAGCAGGGGGGGCGTCCTACGAGCAGTACTTC,CASRLAGGASYEQYF
TRBV14,TRBJ1-1,NA,NA,TGTGCCAGCAGCCCTACAGGGTCCCCTGAAGCTTTCTTT,CASSPTGSPEAFF
TRBV6-1,TRBJ2-1,NA,NA,TGTGCCAGCAGTGAAAAGGACAACAATGAGCAGTTCTTC,CASSEKDNNEQFF
TRBV7-2,TRBJ2-1,NA,NA,TGTGCCAGCAGCTCTGACAGGTGGTGGTGGAATGAGCAGTTCTTC,CASSSDRWWWNEQFF
TRBV6-5,TRBJ1-1,NA,NA,TGTGCCAGCAGTTACGGAGGGTACACTGAAGCTTTCTTT,CASSYGGYTEAFF
TRBV27,TRBJ2-7,NA,NA,TGTGCCAGCAGTCTAGAGGGTATTCGAGACGAGCAGTACTTC,CASSLEGIRDEQYF
TRBV19,TRBJ1-1,NA,NA,TGTGCCAGTACGCGAAACACTGAAGCTTTCTTT,CASTRNTEAFF
TRBV6-1,TRBJ1-1,TRBD1,NA,TGTGCCAGCAACCCTGACAGGGCTGAAGCTTTCTTT,CASNPDRAEAFF
TRBV6-5,TRBJ2-1,NA,NA,TGTGCCAGCAGTCGGCTATCCTACAATGAGCAGTTCTTC,CASSRLSYNEQFF
TRBV6-1,TRBJ2-7,NA,NA,TGTGCCACTCAGGACCCCTTAGTATTCTCCTACGAGCAGTACTTC,CATQDPLVFSYEQYF
TRBV5-8,TRBJ1-2,NA,NA,TGTGCCAGCACCGGAGGACGGGGGGGACGCTATGGCTACACCTTC,CASTGGRGGRYGYTF
TRBV4-1,TRBJ2-7,NA,NA,TGCGCCAGCGGGATAGCGGAGGGGTACGAGCAGTACTTC,CASGIAEGYEQYF
TRBV19,TRBJ1-5,NA,NA,TGTGCCAGCTGGCGGGTGCCCGATAGCAATCAGCCCCAGCATTTT,CASWRVPDSNQPQHF
TRBV10-1,TRBJ2-3,NA,few,TGCGCCAGCAGTGAGGCAGGAGGAAGCACAGATACGCAGTATTTT,CASSEAGGSTDTQYF